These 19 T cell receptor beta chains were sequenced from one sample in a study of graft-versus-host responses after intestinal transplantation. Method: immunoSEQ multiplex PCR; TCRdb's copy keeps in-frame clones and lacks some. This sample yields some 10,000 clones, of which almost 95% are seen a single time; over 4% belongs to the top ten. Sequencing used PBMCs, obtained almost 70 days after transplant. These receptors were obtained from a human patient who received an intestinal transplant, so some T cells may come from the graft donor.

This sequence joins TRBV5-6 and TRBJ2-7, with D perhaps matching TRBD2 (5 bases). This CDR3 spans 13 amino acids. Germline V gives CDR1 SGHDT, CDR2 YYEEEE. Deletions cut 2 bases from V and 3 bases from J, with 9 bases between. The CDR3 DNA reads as TGTGCCAGCAGCTTCCCCGGAGGCTACGAGCAGTACTTC. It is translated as CASSFPGGYEQYF.

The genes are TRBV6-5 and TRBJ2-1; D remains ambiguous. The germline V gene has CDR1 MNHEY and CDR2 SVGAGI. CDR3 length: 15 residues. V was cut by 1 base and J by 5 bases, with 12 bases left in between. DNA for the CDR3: TGTGCCAGCAGTTACTTAGGTGAAGGGAACAATGAGCAGTTCTTC. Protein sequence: CASSYLGEGNNEQFF.

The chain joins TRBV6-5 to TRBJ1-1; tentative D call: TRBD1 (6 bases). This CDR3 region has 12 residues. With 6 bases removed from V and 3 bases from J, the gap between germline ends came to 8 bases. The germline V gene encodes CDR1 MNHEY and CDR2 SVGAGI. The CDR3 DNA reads TGTGCCAGCAGCGACAGGTACACTGAAGCTTTCTTT. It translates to CASSDRYTEAFF.

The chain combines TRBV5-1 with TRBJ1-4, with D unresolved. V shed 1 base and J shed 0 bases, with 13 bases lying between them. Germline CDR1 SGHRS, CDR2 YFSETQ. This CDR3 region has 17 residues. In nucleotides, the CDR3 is TGCGCCAGCAGCTTGTCGCGGTGGGGTTCAACTAATGAAAAACTGTTTTTT. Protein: CASSLSRWGSTNEKLFF. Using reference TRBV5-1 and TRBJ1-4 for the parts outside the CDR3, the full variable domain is KAGVTQTPRYLIKTRGQQVTLSCSPISGHRSVSWYQQTPGQGLQFLFEYFSETQRNKGNFPGRFSGRQFSNSRSEMNVSTLELGDSALYLCASSLSRWGSTNEKLFFGSGTQLSVL.

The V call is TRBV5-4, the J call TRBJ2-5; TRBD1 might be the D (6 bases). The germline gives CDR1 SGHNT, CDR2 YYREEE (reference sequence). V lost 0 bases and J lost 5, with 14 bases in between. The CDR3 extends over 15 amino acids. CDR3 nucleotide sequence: TGTGCCAGCAGCTTGGCCCAGGGGATAGGGGAGACCCAGTACTTC. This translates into CASSLAQGIGETQYF.

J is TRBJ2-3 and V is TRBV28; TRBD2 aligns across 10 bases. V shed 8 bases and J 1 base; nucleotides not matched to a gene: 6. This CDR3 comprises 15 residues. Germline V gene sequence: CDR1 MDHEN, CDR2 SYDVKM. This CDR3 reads CASPPAGGGTDTQYF. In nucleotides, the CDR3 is TGTGCCAGCCCACCAGCGGGAGGGGGCACAGATACGCAGTATTTT.

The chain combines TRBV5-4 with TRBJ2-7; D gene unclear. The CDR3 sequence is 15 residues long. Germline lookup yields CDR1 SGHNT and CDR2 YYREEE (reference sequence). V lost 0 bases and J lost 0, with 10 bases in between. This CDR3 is CASSLGVGHSYEQYF. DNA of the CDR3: TGTGCCAGCAGCTTGGGGGTGGGCCACTCCTACGAGCAGTACTTC. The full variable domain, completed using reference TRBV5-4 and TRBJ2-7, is ETGVTQSPTHLIKTRGQQVTLRCSSQSGHNTVSWYQQALGQGPQFIFQYYREEENGRGNFPPRFSGLQFPNYSSELNVNALELDDSALYLCASSLGVGHSYEQYFGPGTRLTVT.

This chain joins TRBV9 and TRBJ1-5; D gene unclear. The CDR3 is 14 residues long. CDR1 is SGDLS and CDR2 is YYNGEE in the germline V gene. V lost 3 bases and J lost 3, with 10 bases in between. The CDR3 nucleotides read TGTGCCAGCAGCGCCGGCCCGTCCAATCAGCCCCAGCATTTT. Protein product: CASSAGPSNQPQHF.

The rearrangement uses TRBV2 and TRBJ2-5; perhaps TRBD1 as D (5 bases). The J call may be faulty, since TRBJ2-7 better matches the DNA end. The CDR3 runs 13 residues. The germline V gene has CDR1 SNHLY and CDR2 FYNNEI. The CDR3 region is CASSDRVSYEQYF. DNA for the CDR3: TGTGCCAGCAGTGACAGGGTCTCCTACGAGCAGTACTTC.

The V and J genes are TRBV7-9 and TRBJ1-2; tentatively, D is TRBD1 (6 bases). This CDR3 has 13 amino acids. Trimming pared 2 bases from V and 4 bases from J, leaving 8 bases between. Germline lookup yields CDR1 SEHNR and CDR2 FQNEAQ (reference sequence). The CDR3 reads CASSLQGFYGYTF. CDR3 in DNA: TGTGCCAGCAGCTTACAGGGGTTCTATGGCTACACCTTC.

The CDR3 coding sequence is TGCGCCAGCAGCTTGGCCGTCGGGAACGGCTACACCTTC. This codes for CASSLAVGNGYTF. This chain connects TRBV5-1 to TRBJ1-2; D not certain. Germline lookup yields CDR1 SGHRS and CDR2 YFSETQ. This CDR3 is 13 amino acids long. V shed 0 bases and J shed 8 bases, with 11 bases lying between them. The whole variable domain, remainder taken from reference TRBV5-1 and TRBJ1-2, is KAGVTQTPRYLIKTRGQQVTLSCSPISGHRSVSWYQQTPGQGLQFLFEYFSETQRNKGNFPGRFSGRQFSNSRSEMNVSTLELGDSALYLCASSLAVGNGYTFGSGTRLTVV.

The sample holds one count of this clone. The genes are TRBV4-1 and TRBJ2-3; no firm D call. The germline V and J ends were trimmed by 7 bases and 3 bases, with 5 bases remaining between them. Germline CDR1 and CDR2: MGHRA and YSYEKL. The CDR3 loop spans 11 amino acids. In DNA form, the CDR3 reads TGCGCCAGCAAAGGGACAGATACGCAGTATTTT. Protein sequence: CASKGTDTQYF.

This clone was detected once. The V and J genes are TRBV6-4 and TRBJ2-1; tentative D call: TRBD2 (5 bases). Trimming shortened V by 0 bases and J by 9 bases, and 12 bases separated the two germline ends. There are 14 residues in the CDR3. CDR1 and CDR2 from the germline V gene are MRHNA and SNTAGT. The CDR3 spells CASSDSTGGSEQFF. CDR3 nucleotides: TGTGCCAGCAGTGACTCCACTGGTGGGAGTGAGCAGTTCTTC.

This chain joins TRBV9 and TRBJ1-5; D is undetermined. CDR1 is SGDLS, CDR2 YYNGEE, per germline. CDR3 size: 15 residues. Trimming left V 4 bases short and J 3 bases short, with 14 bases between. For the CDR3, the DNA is TGTGCCAGCAGCCTCGGACTAAGCAACAATCAGCCCCAGCATTTT. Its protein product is CASSLGLSNNQPQHF.

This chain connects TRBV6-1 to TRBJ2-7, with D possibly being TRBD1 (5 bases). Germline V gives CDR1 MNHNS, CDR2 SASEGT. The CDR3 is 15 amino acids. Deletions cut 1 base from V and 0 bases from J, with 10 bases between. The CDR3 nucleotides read TGTGCCAGCAGTGAAGTCGTCGACAGCTCCTACGAGCAGTACTTC. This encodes CASSEVVDSSYEQYF.

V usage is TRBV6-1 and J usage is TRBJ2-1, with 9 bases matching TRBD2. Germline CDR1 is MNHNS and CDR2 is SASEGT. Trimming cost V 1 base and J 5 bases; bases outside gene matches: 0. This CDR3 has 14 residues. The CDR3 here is CASSEGTSDNEQFF. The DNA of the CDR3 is TGTGCCAGCAGTGAAGGGACTAGCGACAATGAGCAGTTCTTC.

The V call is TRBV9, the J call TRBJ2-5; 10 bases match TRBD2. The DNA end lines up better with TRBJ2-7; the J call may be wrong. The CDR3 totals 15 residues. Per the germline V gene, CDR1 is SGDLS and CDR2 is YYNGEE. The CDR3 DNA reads TGTGCCAGCAGCTCCGGGACTAGCGCGTCCTACGAGCAGTACTTC. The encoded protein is CASSSGTSASYEQYF.

The chain's CDR3 is CAWSVLGGSTDTQYF. CDR3 DNA: TGTGCCTGGAGTGTACTCGGCGGGAGCACAGATACGCAGTATTTT. The chain carries TRBV30 and TRBJ2-3, with TRBD2 as a possible D gene (5 bases). The CDR3 runs 15 residues. Germline CDR1 and CDR2: GTSNPN and SVGIG (reference sequence). V was cut by 0 bases and J by 0 bases, with 10 bases left in between.

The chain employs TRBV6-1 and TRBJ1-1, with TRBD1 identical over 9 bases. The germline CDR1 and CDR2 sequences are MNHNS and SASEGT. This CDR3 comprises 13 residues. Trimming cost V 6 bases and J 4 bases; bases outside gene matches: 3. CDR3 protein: CASRHRGPTEAFF. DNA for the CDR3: TGTGCCAGCAGGCACAGGGGGCCCACTGAAGCTTTCTTT.